The rows below give T cell receptor beta chains drawn from one sample of a study of T cells in Graves' hyperthyroidism and ophthalmopathy. MiXCR, applied by TCRdb to the multiplex PCR reads, yields one record per CDR3 protein. The table records more than 350,000 distinct CDR3 sequences, roughly 15% of them present only once. Sequenced input: blood. These receptors came from a woman aged 60-70 years with Graves' ophthalmopathy. The CDR3 runs from the conserved cysteine through the conserved F or W. The order of the fields is D gene, V gene, J gene, clone size, CDR3 length, CDR3 protein, CDR3 DNA. The D gene is left open where the match is weak. The size of a clone is reported for some rows only, either as once, few or many, or as a class for expanded clones.

.	TRBV28	TRBJ1-1	many	15	CASSSHLIMNTEAFF	TGTGCCAGCAGTTCCCACTTAATCATGAACACTGAAGCTTTCTTT
.	TRBV20-1	TRBJ2-2	many	14	CSALGGANTGELFF	TGCAGTGCTCTCGGCGGTGCGAACACCGGGGAGCTGTTTTTT
.	TRBV30	TRBJ2-7	many	11	CAWTGLSEQYF	TGTGCCTGGACAGGGTTGAGCGAGCAGTACTTC
.	TRBV28	TRBJ2-1	many	15	CASSLVRSGSDEQFF	TGTGCCAGCAGTTTAGTACGGTCAGGGTCCGATGAGCAGTTCTTC
TRBD1	TRBV4-1	TRBJ2-7	.	15	CASSHPTGGSYEQYF	TGCGCCAGCAGCCACCCCACAGGGGGCTCCTACGAGCAGTACTTC
.	TRBV3-1	TRBJ1-2	many	14	CASSQENINYGYTF	TGTGCCAGCAGCCAAGAGAATATTAACTATGGCTACACCTTC
TRBD2	TRBV13	TRBJ2-2	many	16	CASSLGLAGNTGELFF	TGTGCCAGCAGCCTTGGACTAGCGGGTAACACCGGGGAGCTGTTTTTT
.	TRBV20-1	TRBJ2-7	many	13	CSARPGAIYEQYF	TGCAGTGCTAGGCCGGGAGCAATCTACGAGCAGTACTTC
.	TRBV28	TRBJ2-7	many	15	CASSLEVAFNYEQYF	TGTGCCAGCAGTTTGGAGGTCGCCTTTAACTACGAGCAGTACTTC
.	TRBV3-1	TRBJ2-2	many	17	CASSQSLTGVGSGELFF	TGTGCCAGCAGCCAATCTCTGACGGGAGTAGGATCCGGGGAGCTGTTTTTT
TRBD2	TRBV24-1	TRBJ2-1	many	16	CATSGISGRARNEQFF	TGTGCCACCAGTGGGATCAGCGGGAGGGCCAGGAATGAGCAGTTCTTC